Sequencing of this T cell receptor beta chain was carried out in a study of technical replicates of blood from several donors. Profiled with immunoSEQ multiplex PCR; TCRdb holds only in-frame clones, not every one. The table records some 14,000 clones, 85% to 95% of them present only once. The CDR3 spans 12 residues. Germline-derived CDR1 and CDR2 are GTSNPN and SVGIG (reference sequence). J was trimmed by 5 bases and V by 4 bases; bases with no gene match: 2. Material for sequencing was PBMCs. The chain joins TRBV30 to TRBJ2-7; 10 bases align to TRBD1. This sequence was found in a human donor in good health. The CDR3 loop is CAWTTGGDEQYF. Written as DNA, the CDR3 is TGTGCCTGGACGACAGGGGGCGACGAGCAGTACTTC.